These T cell receptor beta chains were read from a single sample in a study of cytomegalovirus exposure and HLA in healthy donors. Clones were read by immunoSEQ multiplex PCR, and TCRdb kept only the in-frame ones, dropping some. This table holds 130,000 or so clones, roughly 80% found once. The sequencing sample was made of PBMCs. Every receptor here comes from a man aged 25-45 years in good health and CMV-seronegative. The CDR3 runs from the conserved cysteine through the conserved F or W. D genes are given only for firm matches. Some rows mark clone size as missing; the rest say once, few, many or name a class of expanded clone.

CDR3 protein: CASSLFVTSGGGTDTQYF; CDR3 DNA: TGTGCCAGCAGTTTATTTGTGACTAGCGGGGGGGGCACAGATACGCAGTATTTT; clone size: .; D gene: TRBD2; V gene: TRBV27; J gene: TRBJ2-3; CDR3 length: 18
CDR3 protein: CASSQDRWVAGAANTGGLFF; CDR3 DNA: TGTGCCAGCAGCCAAGATAGGTGGGTAGCGGGGGCCGCGAACACCGGGGGGCTGTTTTTT; clone size: .; D gene: TRBD2; V gene: TRBV4-2; J gene: TRBJ2-2; CDR3 length: 20
CDR3 protein: CASSFGLAVQETQYF; CDR3 DNA: TGTGCCAGCAGCTTCGGACTAGCGGTTCAAGAGACCCAGTACTTC; clone size: .; D gene: TRBD2; V gene: TRBV7-6; J gene: TRBJ2-5; CDR3 length: 15
CDR3 protein: CASSPRGSWVAEAFF; CDR3 DNA: TGTGCCAGTAGTCCCCGGGGGAGTTGGGTGGCTGAAGCTTTCTTT; clone size: few; D gene: .; V gene: TRBV19; J gene: TRBJ1-1; CDR3 length: 15
CDR3 protein: CASGSQNEQFF; CDR3 DNA: TGTGCTAGTGGTTCCCAAAATGAGCAGTTCTTC; clone size: .; D gene: .; V gene: TRBV12-5; J gene: TRBJ2-1; CDR3 length: 11
CDR3 protein: CASSFYRGSGANVLTF; CDR3 DNA: TGTGCCAGCAGCTTCTACAGGGGTTCTGGGGCCAACGTCCTGACTTTC; clone size: .; D gene: TRBD1; V gene: TRBV7-9; J gene: TRBJ2-6; CDR3 length: 16
CDR3 protein: CASSLAPQGTDTQYF; CDR3 DNA: TGTGCCAGCAGCTTAGCACCACAGGGCACAGATACGCAGTATTTT; clone size: once; D gene: .; V gene: TRBV7-3; J gene: TRBJ2-3; CDR3 length: 15
CDR3 protein: CASSDPRGENTEAFF; CDR3 DNA: TGCGCCAGCAGTGATCCCAGGGGAGAGAACACTGAAGCTTTCTTT; clone size: once; D gene: .; V gene: TRBV10-1; J gene: TRBJ1-1; CDR3 length: 15
CDR3 protein: CASSQDGLAVNEQFF; CDR3 DNA: TGCGCCAGCAGCCAAGATGGACTAGCGGTCAATGAGCAGTTCTTC; clone size: .; D gene: TRBD2; V gene: TRBV4-1; J gene: TRBJ2-1; CDR3 length: 15
CDR3 protein: CASSPGGGTEAFF; CDR3 DNA: TGCGCCAGCAGCCCCGGGGGGGGCACTGAAGCTTTCTTT; clone size: few; D gene: .; V gene: TRBV4-1; J gene: TRBJ1-1; CDR3 length: 13
CDR3 protein: CACGSGFSYNEQFF; CDR3 DNA: TGTGCCTGCGGTAGCGGGTTCTCCTACAATGAGCAGTTCTTC; clone size: .; D gene: TRBD2; V gene: TRBV30; J gene: TRBJ2-1; CDR3 length: 14
CDR3 protein: CASSDDRKNTEAFF; CDR3 DNA: TGTGCCAGCAGCGATGACAGGAAGAACACTGAAGCTTTCTTT; clone size: .; D gene: .; V gene: TRBV9; J gene: TRBJ1-1; CDR3 length: 14
CDR3 protein: CASSLDRGLEQYF; CDR3 DNA: TGTGCCAGCAGCTTGGACAGGGGGTTGGAGCAGTACTTC; clone size: .; D gene: TRBD1; V gene: TRBV5-8; J gene: TRBJ2-7; CDR3 length: 13
CDR3 protein: CASSPGDRFQPQHF; CDR3 DNA: TGTGCCAGCTCACCAGGGGACAGGTTTCAGCCCCAGCATTTT; clone size: .; D gene: TRBD1; V gene: TRBV18; J gene: TRBJ1-5; CDR3 length: 14
CDR3 protein: CASSLRAGALNTGELFF; CDR3 DNA: TGTGCCAGCAGCTTACGAGCGGGGGCCTTGAACACCGGGGAGCTGTTTTTT; clone size: .; D gene: TRBD2; V gene: TRBV7-3; J gene: TRBJ2-2; CDR3 length: 17
CDR3 protein: CASSLFGANTGELFF; CDR3 DNA: TGCGCCAGCAGCTTGTTCGGAGCGAACACCGGGGAGCTGTTTTTT; clone size: .; D gene: .; V gene: TRBV5-1; J gene: TRBJ2-2; CDR3 length: 15
CDR3 protein: CASTSGGSGTDTQYF; CDR3 DNA: TGTGCCAGCACTAGCGGGGGAAGCGGCACAGATACGCAGTATTTT; clone size: .; D gene: TRBD2; V gene: TRBV6-1; J gene: TRBJ2-3; CDR3 length: 15
CDR3 protein: CASSSPDRLSNEQYF; CDR3 DNA: TGTGCCAGCAGCTCACCGGACAGGCTGAGCAACGAGCAGTACTTC; clone size: .; D gene: TRBD1; V gene: TRBV7-9; J gene: TRBJ2-7; CDR3 length: 15
CDR3 protein: CASSTGAGITEAFF; CDR3 DNA: TGTGCCAGTAGCACAGGAGCTGGTATCACTGAAGCTTTCTTT; clone size: once; D gene: .; V gene: TRBV19; J gene: TRBJ1-1; CDR3 length: 14
CDR3 protein: CASSLTRVGNTEAFF; CDR3 DNA: TGCGCCAGCAGCTTGACGAGGGTAGGAAACACTGAAGCTTTCTTT; clone size: .; D gene: .; V gene: TRBV5-1; J gene: TRBJ1-1; CDR3 length: 15
CDR3 protein: CAISVAGTGLKSGELFF; CDR3 DNA: TGTGCCATCAGTGTAGCCGGGACAGGGTTGAAATCCGGGGAGCTGTTTTTT; clone size: .; D gene: TRBD1; V gene: TRBV10-3; J gene: TRBJ2-2; CDR3 length: 17
CDR3 protein: CASSLSWDRGRSTEAFF; CDR3 DNA: TGTGCCAGCAGTTTATCGTGGGACAGGGGGCGATCCACTGAAGCTTTCTTT; clone size: .; D gene: TRBD1; V gene: TRBV28; J gene: TRBJ1-1; CDR3 length: 17
CDR3 protein: CASSWGIPNEQFF; CDR3 DNA: TGCGCCAGCAGCTGGGGCATTCCCAATGAGCAGTTCTTC; clone size: .; D gene: .; V gene: TRBV5-1; J gene: TRBJ2-1; CDR3 length: 13
CDR3 protein: CASSLRQGTYEQYF; CDR3 DNA: TGTGCCAGCAGCCTCAGACAGGGTACCTACGAGCAGTACTTC; clone size: once; D gene: TRBD1; V gene: TRBV2; J gene: TRBJ2-7; CDR3 length: 14
CDR3 protein: CASKGLLGQGTEAFF; CDR3 DNA: TGTGCCAGCAAGGGGTTATTGGGGCAAGGCACTGAAGCTTTCTTT; clone size: few; D gene: .; V gene: TRBV6-1; J gene: TRBJ1-1; CDR3 length: 15
CDR3 protein: CAWRTATYEQYF; CDR3 DNA: TGTGCCTGGAGGACTGCCACCTACGAGCAGTACTTC; clone size: once; D gene: .; V gene: TRBV30; J gene: TRBJ2-7; CDR3 length: 12
CDR3 protein: CATMRGYSNQPQHF; CDR3 DNA: TGTGCCACCATGAGAGGTTATAGCAATCAGCCCCAGCATTTT; clone size: .; D gene: .; V gene: TRBV28; J gene: TRBJ1-5; CDR3 length: 14
CDR3 protein: CASSTHTGTVSGANVLTF; CDR3 DNA: TGTGCCAGCAGTACGCACACCGGGACAGTCTCTGGGGCCAACGTCCTGACTTTC; clone size: .; D gene: TRBD1; V gene: TRBV27; J gene: TRBJ2-6; CDR3 length: 18
CDR3 protein: CASSLVGVRGQGRNNEQYF; CDR3 DNA: TGTGCCAGCAGCTTAGTCGGGGTCCGGGGACAGGGGAGGAACAACGAGCAGTACTTC; clone size: .; D gene: TRBD1; V gene: TRBV7-2; J gene: TRBJ2-7; CDR3 length: 19
CDR3 protein: CASSSGLATYEQYF; CDR3 DNA: TGTGCCAGCAGCTCGGGACTAGCTACCTACGAGCAGTACTTC; clone size: .; D gene: TRBD2; V gene: TRBV27; J gene: TRBJ2-7; CDR3 length: 14
CDR3 protein: CASRWTSPGELFF; CDR3 DNA: TGTGCCAGCCGGTGGACTTCCCCAGGGGAGCTGTTTTTT; clone size: .; D gene: .; V gene: TRBV28; J gene: TRBJ2-2; CDR3 length: 13
CDR3 protein: CASSLLGQTQPQHF; CDR3 DNA: TGTGCCAGCAGTTTATTGGGACAGACCCAGCCCCAGCATTTT; clone size: .; D gene: TRBD1; V gene: TRBV28; J gene: TRBJ1-5; CDR3 length: 14
CDR3 protein: CASRVTGDSGNTIYF; CDR3 DNA: TGTGCCAGCAGGGTCACAGGGGACTCTGGAAACACCATATATTTT; clone size: .; D gene: TRBD1; V gene: TRBV2; J gene: TRBJ1-3; CDR3 length: 15
CDR3 protein: CATQRELNIQYF; CDR3 DNA: TGTGCTACGCAGCGGGAGTTGAACATTCAGTACTTC; clone size: .; D gene: TRBD2; V gene: TRBV7-9; J gene: TRBJ2-4; CDR3 length: 12
CDR3 protein: CATRTELNQPQHF; CDR3 DNA: TGTGCCACACGGACAGAGCTTAATCAGCCCCAGCATTTT; clone size: .; D gene: .; V gene: TRBV6-1; J gene: TRBJ1-5; CDR3 length: 13
CDR3 protein: CASRPRSIADTQYF; CDR3 DNA: TGTGCCAGCAGACCCAGGTCGATTGCAGATACGCAGTATTTT; clone size: .; D gene: .; V gene: TRBV28; J gene: TRBJ2-3; CDR3 length: 14
CDR3 protein: CASSYFTGNGYTF; CDR3 DNA: TGTGCCAGCAGTTATTTCACAGGGAACGGCTACACCTTC; clone size: .; D gene: .; V gene: TRBV6-5; J gene: TRBJ1-2; CDR3 length: 13
CDR3 protein: CASSQGLLGAGGEQYF; CDR3 DNA: TGTGCCAGCAGCCAAGGACTTTTGGGGGCAGGTGGGGAGCAGTACTTC; clone size: .; D gene: .; V gene: TRBV4-2; J gene: TRBJ2-7; CDR3 length: 16
CDR3 protein: CASSDTGGVSEKLFF; CDR3 DNA: TGTGCCAGCAGCGACACAGGGGGCGTAAGTGAAAAACTGTTTTTT; clone size: .; D gene: TRBD1; V gene: TRBV7-9; J gene: TRBJ1-4; CDR3 length: 15
CDR3 protein: CASSDELMVGELFF; CDR3 DNA: TGTGCCAGCAGTGACGAGTTAATGGTCGGGGAGCTGTTTTTT; clone size: .; D gene: .; V gene: TRBV6-4; J gene: TRBJ2-2; CDR3 length: 14
CDR3 protein: CAITTGVNQPQHF; CDR3 DNA: TGTGCCATTACGACAGGGGTCAATCAGCCCCAGCATTTT; clone size: .; D gene: TRBD1; V gene: TRBV27; J gene: TRBJ1-5; CDR3 length: 13
CDR3 protein: CASSPDRDTEAFF; CDR3 DNA: TGTGCCAGCAGCCCAGACAGGGACACTGAAGCTTTCTTT; clone size: .; D gene: TRBD1; V gene: TRBV7-8; J gene: TRBJ1-1; CDR3 length: 13
CDR3 protein: CASSPGTLDTQYF; CDR3 DNA: TGTGCCAGCTCACCCGGGACTTTAGATACGCAGTATTTT; clone size: .; D gene: .; V gene: TRBV18; J gene: TRBJ2-3; CDR3 length: 13
CDR3 protein: CASSIFRFSNQPQHF; CDR3 DNA: TGTGCCAGTAGTATCTTCCGGTTTAGCAATCAGCCCCAGCATTTT; clone size: .; D gene: .; V gene: TRBV19; J gene: TRBJ1-5; CDR3 length: 15
CDR3 protein: CASSYGQGFMGYTF; CDR3 DNA: TGTGCCAGCAGTTACGGACAGGGATTTATGGGCTACACCTTC; clone size: .; D gene: TRBD1; V gene: TRBV6-6; J gene: TRBJ1-2; CDR3 length: 14
CDR3 protein: CASRGWRDTEAFF; CDR3 DNA: TGTGCCAGCAGGGGCTGGAGGGACACTGAAGCTTTCTTT; clone size: .; D gene: .; V gene: TRBV6-1; J gene: TRBJ1-1; CDR3 length: 13
CDR3 protein: CASSPTNFNEQYF; CDR3 DNA: TGTGCCAGCTCACCAACCAACTTTAACGAGCAGTACTTC; clone size: .; D gene: .; V gene: TRBV18; J gene: TRBJ2-7; CDR3 length: 13
CDR3 protein: CASSLFGQNYNEQFF; CDR3 DNA: TGTGCCAGCAGCCTTTTCGGACAGAACTACAATGAGCAGTTCTTC; clone size: few; D gene: .; V gene: TRBV14; J gene: TRBJ2-1; CDR3 length: 15
CDR3 protein: CASSVPGQGSAEAFF; CDR3 DNA: TGTGCCAGCAGTGTACCGGGACAGGGAAGCGCTGAAGCTTTCTTT; clone size: .; D gene: TRBD1; V gene: TRBV25-1; J gene: TRBJ1-1; CDR3 length: 15
CDR3 protein: CASSSGPSDEQFF; CDR3 DNA: TGTGCCAGCAGCTCAGGTCCGTCGGATGAGCAGTTCTTC; clone size: once; D gene: .; V gene: TRBV9; J gene: TRBJ2-1; CDR3 length: 13
CDR3 protein: CSVERSGRTNEQYF; CDR3 DNA: TGCAGCGTTGAACGCTCCGGGAGAACCAACGAGCAGTACTTC; clone size: .; D gene: .; V gene: TRBV29-1; J gene: TRBJ2-7; CDR3 length: 14
CDR3 protein: CASSFYRGDRVYEQYF; CDR3 DNA: TGTGCCAGCAGCTTCTACAGGGGGGATCGAGTCTACGAGCAGTACTTC; clone size: .; D gene: TRBD1; V gene: TRBV7-6; J gene: TRBJ2-7; CDR3 length: 16
CDR3 protein: CASSTDREPLHF; CDR3 DNA: TGCGCCAGCAGCACCGACAGGGAACCCCTCCACTTT; clone size: .; D gene: TRBD1; V gene: TRBV5-1; J gene: TRBJ1-6; CDR3 length: 12
CDR3 protein: CASSARTSGLYQETQYF; CDR3 DNA: TGTGCCAGCAGCGCTCGGACTAGCGGCTTGTACCAAGAGACCCAGTACTTC; clone size: .; D gene: TRBD2; V gene: TRBV9; J gene: TRBJ2-5; CDR3 length: 17
CDR3 protein: CASTRSYPGQNYGYTF; CDR3 DNA: TGTGCCAGCACCCGTAGTTATCCGGGACAGAACTATGGCTACACCTTC; clone size: .; D gene: TRBD1; V gene: TRBV9; J gene: TRBJ1-2; CDR3 length: 16
CDR3 protein: CASSLGGLATGELFF; CDR3 DNA: TGCGCCAGCAGCTTGGGGGGACTCGCCACCGGGGAGCTGTTTTTT; clone size: once; D gene: .; V gene: TRBV5-1; J gene: TRBJ2-2; CDR3 length: 15
CDR3 protein: CASRDDRAGTGELFF; CDR3 DNA: TGTGCCAGCAGGGATGACAGGGCTGGCACCGGGGAGCTGTTTTTT; clone size: .; D gene: TRBD1; V gene: TRBV6-1; J gene: TRBJ2-2; CDR3 length: 15